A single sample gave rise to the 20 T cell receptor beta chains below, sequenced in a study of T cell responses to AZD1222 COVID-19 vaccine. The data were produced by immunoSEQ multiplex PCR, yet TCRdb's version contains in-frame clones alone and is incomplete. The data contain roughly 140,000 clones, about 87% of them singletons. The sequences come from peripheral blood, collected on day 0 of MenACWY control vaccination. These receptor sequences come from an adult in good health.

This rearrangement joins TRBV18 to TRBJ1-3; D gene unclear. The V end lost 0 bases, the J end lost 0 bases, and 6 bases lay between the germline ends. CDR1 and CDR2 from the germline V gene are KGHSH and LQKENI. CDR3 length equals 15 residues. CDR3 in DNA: TGTGCCAGCTCACCACCGATACGCTCTGGAAACACCATATATTTT. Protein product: CASSPPIRSGNTIYF.

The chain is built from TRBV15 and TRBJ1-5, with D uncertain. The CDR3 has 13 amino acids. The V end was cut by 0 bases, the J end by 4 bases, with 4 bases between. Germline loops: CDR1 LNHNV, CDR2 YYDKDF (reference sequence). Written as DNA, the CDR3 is TGTGCCACCAGCAGAGATCCTAATCAGCCCCAGCATTTT. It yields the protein CATSRDPNQPQHF. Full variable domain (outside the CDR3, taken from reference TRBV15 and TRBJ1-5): DAMVIQNPRYQVTQFGKPVTLSCSQTLNHNVMYWYQQKSSQAPKLLFHYYDKDFNNEADTPDNFQSRRPNTSFCFLDIRSPGLGDTAMYLCATSRDPNQPQHFGDGTRLSIL.

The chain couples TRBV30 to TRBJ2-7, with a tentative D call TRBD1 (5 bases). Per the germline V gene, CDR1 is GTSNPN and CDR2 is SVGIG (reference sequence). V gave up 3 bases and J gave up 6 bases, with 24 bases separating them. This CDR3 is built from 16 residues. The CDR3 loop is CAWRSTRAGYPSEQYF. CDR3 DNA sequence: TGTGCCTGGAGGAGCACCAGGGCAGGGTATCCATCCGAGCAGTACTTC.

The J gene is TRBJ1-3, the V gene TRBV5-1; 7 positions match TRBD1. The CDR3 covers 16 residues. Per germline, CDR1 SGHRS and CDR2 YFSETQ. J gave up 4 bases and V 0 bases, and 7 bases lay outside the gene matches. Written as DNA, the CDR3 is TGCGCCAGCAGCTTGGGCCCCGGGGGACAGGGAAACACCATATATTTT. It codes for CASSLGPGGQGNTIYF.

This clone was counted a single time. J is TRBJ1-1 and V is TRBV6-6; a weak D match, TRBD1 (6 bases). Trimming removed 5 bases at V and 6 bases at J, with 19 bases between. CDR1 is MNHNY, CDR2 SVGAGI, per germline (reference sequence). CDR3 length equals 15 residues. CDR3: CASSTQVPGGSEAFF. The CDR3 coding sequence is TGTGCCAGCAGTACCCAAGTACCCGGGGGCTCTGAAGCTTTCTTT.

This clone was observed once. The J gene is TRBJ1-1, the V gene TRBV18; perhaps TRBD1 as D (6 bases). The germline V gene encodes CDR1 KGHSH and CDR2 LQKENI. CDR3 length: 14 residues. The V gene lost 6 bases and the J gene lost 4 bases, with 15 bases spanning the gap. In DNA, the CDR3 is TGTGCCAGCTCCCCCGCGGGGGGGGCCACTGAAGCTTTCTTT. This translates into CASSPAGGATEAFF.

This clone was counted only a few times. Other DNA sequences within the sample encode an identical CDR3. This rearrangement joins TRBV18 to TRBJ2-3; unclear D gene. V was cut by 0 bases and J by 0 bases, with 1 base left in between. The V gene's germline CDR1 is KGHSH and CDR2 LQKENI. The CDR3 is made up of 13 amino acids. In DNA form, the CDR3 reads TGTGCCAGCTCACCACCGAGCACAGATACGCAGTATTTT. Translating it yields CASSPPSTDTQYF.

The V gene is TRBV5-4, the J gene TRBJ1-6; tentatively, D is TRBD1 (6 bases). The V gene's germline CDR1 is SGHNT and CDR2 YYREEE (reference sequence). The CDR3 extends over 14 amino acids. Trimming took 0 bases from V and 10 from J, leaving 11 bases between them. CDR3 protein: CASSLVGGESPLHF. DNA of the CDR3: TGTGCCAGCAGCTTGGTCGGGGGCGAGTCACCCCTCCACTTT.

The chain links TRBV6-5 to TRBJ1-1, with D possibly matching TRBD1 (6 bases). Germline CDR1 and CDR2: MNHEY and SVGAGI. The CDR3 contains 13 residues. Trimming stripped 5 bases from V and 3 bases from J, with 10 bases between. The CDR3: CASSRTGYTEAFF. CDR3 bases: TGTGCCAGCAGTAGAACAGGGTACACTGAAGCTTTCTTT.

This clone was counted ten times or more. The CDR3 is CSASRQGQETQYF. The CDR3 DNA follows: TGCAGTGCTAGTCGACAGGGCCAAGAGACCCAGTACTTC. The chain uses TRBV20-1 and TRBJ2-5, with TRBD1 identical over 7 bases. Looked up from germline, CDR1 is DFQATT and CDR2 is SNEGSKA (reference sequence). The trim removed 3 bases at V and 1 base at J, leaving 2 bases unmatched. The CDR3 loop spans 13 amino acids.

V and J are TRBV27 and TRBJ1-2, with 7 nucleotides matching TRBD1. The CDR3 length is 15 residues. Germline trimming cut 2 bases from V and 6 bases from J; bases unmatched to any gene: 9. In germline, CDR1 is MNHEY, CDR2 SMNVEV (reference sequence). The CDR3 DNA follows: TGTGCCAGCAGTTTACGTCCCGACAGGGTAGATGGCTACACCTTC. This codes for CASSLRPDRVDGYTF.

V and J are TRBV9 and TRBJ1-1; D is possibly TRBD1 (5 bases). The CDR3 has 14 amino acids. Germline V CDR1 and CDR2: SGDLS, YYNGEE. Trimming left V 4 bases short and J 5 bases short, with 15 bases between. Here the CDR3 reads CASSFGTGGTEAFF. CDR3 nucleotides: TGTGCCAGCAGCTTCGGGACGGGGGGGACTGAAGCTTTCTTT. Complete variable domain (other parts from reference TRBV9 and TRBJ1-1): DSGVTQTPKHLITATGQRVTLRCSPRSGDLSVYWYQQSLDQGLQFLIQYYNGEERAKGNILERFSAQQFPDLHSELNLSSLELGDSALYFCASSFGTGGTEAFFGQGTRLTVV.

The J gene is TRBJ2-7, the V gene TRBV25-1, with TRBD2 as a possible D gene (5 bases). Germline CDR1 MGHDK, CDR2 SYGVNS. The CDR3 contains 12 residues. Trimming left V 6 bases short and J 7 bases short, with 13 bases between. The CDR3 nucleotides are TGTGCCAGCAGCCCCCCGGGGTTTGAGCAGTACTTC. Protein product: CASSPPGFEQYF.

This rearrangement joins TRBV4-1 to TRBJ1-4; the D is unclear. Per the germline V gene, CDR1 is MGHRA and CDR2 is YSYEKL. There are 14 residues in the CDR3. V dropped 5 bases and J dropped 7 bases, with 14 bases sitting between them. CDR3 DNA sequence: TGCGCCAGCAGCGCGACCCCGGCGGTTGAAAAACTGTTTTTT. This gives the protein CASSATPAVEKLFF.

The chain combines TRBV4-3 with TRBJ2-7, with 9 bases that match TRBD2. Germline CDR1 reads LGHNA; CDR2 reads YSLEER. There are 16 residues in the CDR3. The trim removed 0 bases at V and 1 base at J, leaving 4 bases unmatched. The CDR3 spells CASSQEYLAGSYEQYF. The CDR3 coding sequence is TGCGCCAGCAGCCAAGAATACCTAGCGGGATCCTACGAGCAGTACTTC.

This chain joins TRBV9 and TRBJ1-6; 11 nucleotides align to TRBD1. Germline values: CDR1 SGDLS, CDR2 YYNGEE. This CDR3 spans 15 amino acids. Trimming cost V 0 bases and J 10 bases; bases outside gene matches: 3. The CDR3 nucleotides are TGTGCCAGCAGCGTAGAGGGACAGGGGGGGTCACCCCTCCACTTT. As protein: CASSVEGQGGSPLHF.

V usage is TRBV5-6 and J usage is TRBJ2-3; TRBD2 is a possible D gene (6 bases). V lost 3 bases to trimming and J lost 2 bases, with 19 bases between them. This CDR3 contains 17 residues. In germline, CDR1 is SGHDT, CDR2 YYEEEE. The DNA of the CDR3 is TGTGCCAGCAGCTCCAGACAGAGATCGGACTACACAGATACGCAGTATTTT. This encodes CASSSRQRSDYTDTQYF.

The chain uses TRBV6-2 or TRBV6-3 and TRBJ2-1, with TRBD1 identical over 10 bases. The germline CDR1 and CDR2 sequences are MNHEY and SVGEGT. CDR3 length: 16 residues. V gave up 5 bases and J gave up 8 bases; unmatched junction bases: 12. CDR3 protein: CASSSLRGTGAYEQFF. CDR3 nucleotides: TGTGCCAGCAGTAGCCTAAGAGGGACAGGGGCATATGAGCAGTTCTTC.

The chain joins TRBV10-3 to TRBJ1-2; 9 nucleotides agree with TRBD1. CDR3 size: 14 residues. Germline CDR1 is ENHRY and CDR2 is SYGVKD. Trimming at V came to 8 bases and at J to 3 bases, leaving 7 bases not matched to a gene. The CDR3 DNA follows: TGTGCCATCGAACAGGGGGCCGGGGACTATGGCTACACCTTC. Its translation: CAIEQGAGDYGYTF.

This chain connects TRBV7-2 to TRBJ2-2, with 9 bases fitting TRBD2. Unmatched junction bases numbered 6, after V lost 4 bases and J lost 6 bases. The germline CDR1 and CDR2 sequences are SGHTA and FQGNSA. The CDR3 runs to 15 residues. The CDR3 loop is CASSYFRGGAGELFF. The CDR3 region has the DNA TGTGCCAGCAGCTACTTTCGCGGGGGGGCCGGGGAGCTGTTTTTT.